Sequencing of this TCR beta chain was carried out in a study of CD8+ T cells in alopecia areata. For the study at large: Tofacitinib exposure lasted 6 to 18 months, followed by 6 months off drug.

Study-level findings and limits: Tofacitinib significantly lowered scalp clonality and expanded CD8+ clones among the top 100. Lesional scalp exceeded normal scalp in clonality, especially in alopecia totalis/universalis.

Notes on this clone: The antigen remains undetermined.

Sample treatment: oral pan-JAK inhibitor, 5-10 mg twice daily. RNA extraction was followed by reverse transcription into cDNA, which acted as the sequencing template. Clones were read by immunoSEQ multiplex PCR, and TCRdb kept only the in-frame ones, dropping some. The sample has 150,000 to 200,000 clones, 50% to 70% seen once. Trimming pared 0 bases from V and 0 bases from J, leaving 9 bases between. CDR1 and CDR2 (germline): MGHRA, YSYEKL. This CDR3 region has 17 residues. This TCR was sampled from a human donor with alopecia areata. This chain joins TRBV4-1 and TRBJ1-6; unclear D gene. Material: CD4+ T cells sorted from blood, obtained around week 50, from a patient treated with tofacitinib. As DNA, the CDR3 is TGCGCCAGCAGCCAAGAGCCGGATAGCTCCTATAATTCACCCCTCCACTTT. Translated: CASSQEPDSSYNSPLHF.